This T cell receptor beta chain stems from a study of T cells after somatic rescue of genetic block. In germline, CDR1 is GTSNPN, CDR2 SVGIG (reference sequence). V was shortened by 0 bases and J by 0 bases, with 3 bases between the two germline ends. The CDR3 loop spans 14 amino acids. Clones were sequenced by immunoSEQ multiplex PCR, and TCRdb holds only the in-frame ones, with some missing. Of roughly 51,000 clones listed, 95% to 96% were seen once; the top ten hold around 0.083%. V usage is TRBV30 and J usage is TRBJ2-6; D unclear. This receptor was taken from a child under two years old. The sequenced material came from peripheral blood mononuclear cells (PBMCs). CDR3 DNA sequence: TGTGCCTGGAGTGTACACTCTGGGGCCAACGTCCTGACTTTC. Its translation is CAWSVHSGANVLTF.